This passage covers 19 T cell receptor beta chains from one sample sequenced in a study of cytomegalovirus exposure and HLA in healthy donors. 60 Vbeta and 13 Jbeta primers were used in PCR. Assay: immunoSEQ multiplex PCR; the TCRdb copy retains only in-frame clones and omits some. The sample includes about 96,000 clones, roughly 74% seen only once; the top ten take roughly 15%. Sequenced sample: PBMCs. The receptors come from a woman in her seventies in good health and CMV-seropositive.

This clone showed up just a few times. This sequence joins TRBV6-1 and TRBJ1-5; 9 bases are shared with TRBD1. The CDR3 is made up of 14 amino acids. The J segment lost 6 bases and the V segment lost 5 bases, leaving 5 bases of the junction unmatched. CDR1 is MNHNS and CDR2 is SASEGT in the germline V gene. In DNA, the CDR3 is TGTGCCAGCAGTCAGGGACAGGGTGTTCAGCCCCAGCATTTT. Protein sequence: CASSQGQGVQPQHF.

J is TRBJ2-5 and V is TRBV28; 7 bases are a match to TRBD2. The length of the CDR3 is 16 residues. Germline trimming cut 5 bases from V and 5 bases from J; bases unmatched to any gene: 14. CDR1 and CDR2 (germline): MDHEN, SYDVKM. The CDR3 region is CASSNPGTTSAETQYF. DNA of the CDR3: TGTGCCAGCAGTAACCCCGGGACTACCAGTGCGGAGACCCAGTACTTC.

Details on this clone: This sample also contains other DNA sequences that code for the same CDR3. CDR3 nucleotides: TGCGCCAGCAGCCCGGACACGAACACCGGGGAGCTGTTTTTT. Its protein product is CASSPDTNTGELFF. The chain joins TRBV5-1 to TRBJ2-2; D might be TRBD1 (5 bases). The length of the CDR3 is 14 residues. Germline CDR1 and CDR2: SGHRS and YFSETQ. V was pared by 4 bases and J by 0 bases, with 7 bases between.

The chain couples TRBV5-1 to TRBJ1-4; 7 nucleotides agree with TRBD1. Germline CDR1 reads SGHRS; CDR2 reads YFSETQ. The CDR3 consists of 15 residues. J gave up 4 bases and V 4 bases, and 7 bases lay outside the gene matches. The CDR3 coding sequence is TGCGCCAGCAGCCAACGGGACAGCCTTAATGAAAAACTGTTTTTT. Translating it yields CASSQRDSLNEKLFF.

The genes are TRBV29-1 and TRBJ1-4, with TRBD1 matching over 7 bases. The CDR3 spans 13 residues. V lost 7 bases and J lost 8; bases outside the gene matches: 10. Germline-derived CDR1 and CDR2 are SQVTM and ANQGSEA. The CDR3 DNA sequence: TGCAGCGGACTCAGGGGGGCTGGAGAAAAACTGTTTTTT. Protein sequence: CSGLRGAGEKLFF.

The gene calls are TRBV28 and TRBJ2-3; 10 positions match TRBD1. V lost 5 bases to trimming and J lost 5 bases; unmatched junction nucleotides: 10. The CDR3 is 16 amino acids. Germline V gene data show CDR1 as MDHEN and CDR2 as SYDVKM. The CDR3 DNA follows: TGTGCCAGCAGTCCCCACAGGGACAGGGGTGAAGATACGCAGTATTTT. This encodes CASSPHRDRGEDTQYF.

The sample holds a few counts of this clone. The genes are TRBV28 and TRBJ2-1; 15 nucleotides match TRBD2. This CDR3 is built from 16 residues. The J segment lost 3 bases and the V segment lost 6 bases, leaving 3 bases of the junction unmatched. The germline CDR1 and CDR2 sequences are MDHEN and SYDVKM. CDR3: CASSGTSGRRYNEQFF. The CDR3, as DNA: TGTGCCAGCAGCGGGACTAGCGGGAGGCGCTACAATGAGCAGTTCTTC.

The chain carries TRBV7-9 and TRBJ1-2, with 7 nucleotides matching TRBD1. CDR1 SEHNR and CDR2 FQNEAQ come from the germline V gene (reference sequence). Trimming removed 5 bases from V and 2 bases from J; junction bases left unmatched: 11. The CDR3 covers 16 residues. The chain's CDR3 is CASSPTSRGSNYGYTF. The CDR3 DNA reads TGTGCCAGCAGCCCTACGTCCAGGGGGTCGAACTATGGCTACACCTTC.

With respect to this clone: An end of the junction does not agree with germline; a read error may underlie this. V usage is TRBV7-6 and J usage is TRBJ1-1, with D perhaps matching TRBD1 (6 bases). CDR3 length: 16 amino acids. Germline CDR1 is SGHVS and CDR2 is FNYEAQ. CDR3: CASSTYREPMNSEAFF. CDR3 nucleotides: TGTGCCAGCAGCACCTACAGGGAGCCCATGAACAGTGAAGCTTTCTTT. Based on the CDR3 plus reference TRBV7-6 and TRBJ1-1, the full variable domain is GAGVSQSPRYKVTKRGQDVALRCDPISGHVSLYWYRQALGQGPEFLTYFNYEAQQDKSGLPNDRFSAERPEGSISTLTIQRTEQRDSAMYRCASSTYREPMNSEAFFGQGTRLTVV.

This clone was found once. The chain has TRBV19 and TRBJ2-3, with 8 bases aligning to TRBD2. CDR3 size: 15 residues. V lost 3 bases and J lost 4; bases outside the gene matches: 6. Germline V gene sequence: CDR1 LNHDA, CDR2 SQIVND (reference sequence). CDR3 coding DNA: TGTGCCAGTAGTATCGGGACTAGTACGGCAGATACGCAGTATTTT. This codes for CASSIGTSTADTQYF.

This clone appeared a few times. The chain employs TRBV2 and TRBJ2-5; the match to TRBD2 covers 11 bases. This CDR3 is 13 amino acids long. Germline trimming cut 7 bases from V and 5 bases from J; bases unmatched to any gene: 3. Germline loops: CDR1 SNHLY, CDR2 FYNNEI. The CDR3 DNA sequence: TGTGCCAGCATTACTAGCGGGAGCGAGACCCAGTACTTC. Protein sequence: CASITSGSETQYF.

This clone was seen a few times. This chain links TRBV9 with TRBJ1-3; D possibly corresponds to TRBD1 (5 bases). V gave up 2 bases and J gave up 1 base, with 7 bases separating them. The CDR3 consists of 14 residues. From germline, CDR1 is SGDLS and CDR2 YYNGEE. CDR3 bases: TGTGCCAGCAGCGTCCAGGGATCTGGAAACACCATATATTTT. This translates into CASSVQGSGNTIYF.

The chain couples TRBV28 to TRBJ1-4, with 10 positions matching TRBD1. This CDR3 spans 15 amino acids. Unmatched junction bases numbered 10, after V lost 8 bases and J lost 7 bases. CDR1 is MDHEN, CDR2 SYDVKM, per germline. The CDR3 nucleotides are TGTGCCAGCTGGACTAGGACAGGGGGTGGTGAAAAACTGTTTTTT. Residues: CASWTRTGGGEKLFF.

This chain links TRBV10-3 with TRBJ2-1, with 10 bases matching TRBD1. With 7 bases clipped from V and 9 bases from J, the junction kept 9 bases outside the gene matches. CDR1 ENHRY and CDR2 SYGVKD come from the germline V gene. This CDR3 is built from 14 residues. The CDR3 is CAIKPGQGFIEQFF. CDR3 bases: TGTGCCATCAAGCCGGGACAGGGGTTTATTGAGCAGTTCTTC.

The gene calls are TRBV10-3 and TRBJ1-2, with 9 nucleotides matching TRBD1. Germline V gene lookup returns CDR1 ENHRY and CDR2 SYGVKD. J was trimmed by 7 bases and V by 3 bases; bases with no gene match: 15. This CDR3 comprises 17 residues. The CDR3 DNA follows: TGTGCCATCAGTGAATTGGGACAGGGTGGCCGTGAATTTGGCTACACCTTC. This gives the protein CAISELGQGGREFGYTF.

The chain combines TRBV19 with TRBJ1-6, with 8 positions matching TRBD1. The V segment lost 11 bases and the J segment 6 bases; nucleotides outside the gene matches: 12. The CDR3 totals 15 residues. The germline CDR1 and CDR2 sequences are LNHDA and SQIVND (reference sequence). As DNA, the CDR3 is TGTGCCGGATCCCCGGACAGGGCGCTTAATTCACCCCTCCACTTT. This sequence encodes CAGSPDRALNSPLHF.

The chain has TRBV18 and TRBJ2-1; TRBD2 aligns across 10 bases. The CDR3 spans 15 residues. The germline V gene has CDR1 KGHSH and CDR2 LQKENI. The V segment lost 5 bases and the J segment 7 bases; nucleotides outside the gene matches: 8. The CDR3 is CASSSTTSGWNEQFF. CDR3 DNA: TGTGCCAGCTCATCGACGACTAGCGGGTGGAATGAGCAGTTCTTC.

The rearrangement uses TRBV7-2 and TRBJ2-5; D is ambiguous. The CDR3 sequence is 11 residues long. V lost 3 bases and J lost 3, with 2 bases in between. Germline V gene lookup returns CDR1 SGHTA and CDR2 FQGNSA. CDR3 loop: CASSFKETQYF. The CDR3, as DNA: TGTGCCAGCAGCTTTAAAGAGACCCAGTACTTC. Based on the CDR3 plus reference TRBV7-2 and TRBJ2-5, the full variable domain is GAGVSQSPSNKVTEKGKDVELRCDPISGHTALYWYRQSLGQGLEFLIYFQGNSAPDKSGLPSDRFSAERTGGSVSTLTIQRTQQEDSAVYLCASSFKETQYFGPGTRLLVL.

V is TRBV6-1 and J is TRBJ1-1, with a weak D call TRBD1 (6 bases). Germline V gene data show CDR1 as MNHNS and CDR2 as SASEGT. V was cut by 6 bases and J by 6 bases, with 11 bases left in between. The CDR3 is 12 amino acids. Here the CDR3 DNA reads TGTGCCAGCAGGTCTGGACAGCCTGAAGCTTTCTTT. It specifies CASRSGQPEAFF.